Sequencing of this TCR beta chain was carried out in a study of blood T cell repertoires in COVID-19. Turning to the study itself: Researchers got acute and convalescent COVID-19 samples from the United States, Italy and Spain.

Enrolled during active infection, Seattle patients were then followed longitudinally. Original processing notes: Amplified reference gene primers provided the basis for estimating nucleated cell counts. Some clones are missing from TCRdb's copy, which holds only in-frame ones; the method was immunoSEQ multiplex PCR. V and J calls and clone size follow that table, whereas D and trimming were derived from the DNA. The data hold approximately 500,000 clones, with around nine tenths observed a single time. This clonotype was obtained from a woman between 50 and 59 years old with COVID-19, enrolled during active disease. Sequenced material: peripheral blood.

CDR3 sequence (DNA): TGTGCCTGGAGCCATAGCGGGAGATCCACAGATACGCAGTATTTT. It codes for CAWSHSGRSTDTQYF. The chain carries TRBV30 and TRBJ2-3, with 9 bases that match TRBD2. The germline V gene encodes CDR1 GTSNPN and CDR2 SVGIG (reference sequence). V lost 3 bases to trimming and J lost 2 bases; unmatched junction nucleotides: 6. This CDR3 spans 15 amino acids.